One and the same sample provided the 22 T cell receptor beta chains below, sequenced in a study of memory CD4+ T cells and cytomegalovirus serostatus. This table comes from immunoSEQ multiplex PCR, and its TCRdb copy is limited to in-frame clones, with some not included. The sample contains about 96,000 clones, about 80% of which appear only once. The sort gate was single viable CD3+CD4+CD8-CD45RO+ cells for memory CD4+ T cells. Sequenced input: memory CD4+ T cells from blood. Receptors originate from an adult in good health and CMV-seropositive.

The chain joins TRBV6-1 to TRBJ2-1, with 8 bases fitting TRBD2. CDR3 size: 14 residues. The germline V gene has CDR1 MNHNS and CDR2 SASEGT. The trim removed 4 bases at V and 9 bases at J, leaving 8 bases unmatched. CDR3 DNA: TGTGCCAGCAGTGTTCAACGGGAGGGAGGTGAGCAGTTCTTC. Its protein product is CASSVQREGGEQFF.

The J gene is TRBJ2-5, the V gene TRBV21-1; TRBD2, the D gene given by the table, was not confirmed from the DNA. TRBV21-1 is a pseudogene segment. The CDR3 is 16 residues long. The CDR3 DNA is TGTGCCAGCACCCCTATGGGACTAGCGGGAGTAGAGACCCAGTACTTC. Residues: CASTPMGLAGVETQYF.

The CDR3 DNA sequence: TGCGCCAGCAGCTTAGATGAGACCCAGTACTTC. Protein product: CASSLDETQYF. This chain uses TRBV5-1 with TRBJ2-5; no reliable D call. Trimming left V 2 bases short and J 5 bases short, with 4 bases between. In germline, CDR1 is SGHRS, CDR2 YFSETQ. The CDR3 totals 11 residues.

This clone has only a few counts. The genes are TRBV7-3 and TRBJ1-3; D gene ambiguous. CDR1 and CDR2 from the germline V gene are SGHTA and FQGTGA. Trimming took off 5 bases at V and 0 bases at J, with 14 bases between the two ends. The CDR3 covers 16 residues. CDR3 loop: CASSRLAASSGNTIYF. In nucleotides, the CDR3 is TGTGCCAGCAGCCGACTGGCAGCTAGCTCTGGAAACACCATATATTTT. The complete variable domain, with remaining parts taken from reference TRBV7-3 and TRBJ1-3, reads GAGVSQTPSNKVTEKGKYVELRCDPISGHTALYWYRQSLGQGPEFLIYFQGTGAADDSGLPNDRFFAVRPEGSVSTLKIQRTERGDSAVYLCASSRLAASSGNTIYFGEGSWLTVV.

In its sample, this clone was seen once. This chain's CDR3 is CASSGLAGGNEQFF. DNA of the CDR3: TGTGCCAGCAGTGGCCTAGCGGGAGGCAATGAGCAGTTCTTC. The chain links TRBV2 to TRBJ2-1; TRBD2 aligns across 11 bases. Germline CDR1 and CDR2: SNHLY and FYNNEI. The ends lost 4 bases at V and 6 bases at J; junction bases unmatched: 2. The CDR3 consists of 14 residues.

The chain combines TRBV5-5 with TRBJ2-5; possible D gene TRBD1, 6 bases. Trimming took 0 bases from V and 5 from J, leaving 14 bases between them. The CDR3 is 15 residues long. Germline V lookup: CDR1 SGHKS, CDR2 YYEKEE (reference sequence). DNA for the CDR3: TGTGCCAGCAGCTTGGGTCTACAGGGTGGGGAGACCCAGTACTTC. Amino acid sequence: CASSLGLQGGETQYF.

CDR3 protein: CASSPGGGGASGNTIYF. The CDR3 region has the DNA TGCGCCAGCAGCCCCGGTGGAGGGGGCGCGTCTGGAAACACCATATATTTT. The rearrangement joins TRBV5-1 to TRBJ1-3; 7 bases align to TRBD1. The V and J ends lost 4 bases and 1 base, in that order; junction bases with no gene match: 11. The CDR3 is made up of 17 amino acids. Per the germline V gene, CDR1 is SGHRS and CDR2 is YFSETQ.

V and J are TRBV11-2 and TRBJ2-7; TRBD2 matches at 7 bases. Germline V CDR1 and CDR2: SGHAT, FQNNGV. Trimming took 2 bases from V and 2 from J; bases not matched to a gene: 0. The CDR3 has 13 amino acids. The CDR3 coding sequence is TGTGCCAGCAGCTTACGGGGGGCCTACGAGCAGTACTTC. Protein product: CASSLRGAYEQYF.

V usage is TRBV27 and J usage is TRBJ2-7; 9 nucleotides line up with TRBD1. The junction had 11 bases not matched to a gene; V was cut back by 5 bases and J by 3 bases. This CDR3 is 16 amino acids long. Germline CDR1 MNHEY, CDR2 SMNVEV (reference sequence). The CDR3, as DNA: TGTGCCAGCAGTCGGGGGACAGGGAGGGCCAACTACGAGCAGTACTTC. It is translated as CASSRGTGRANYEQYF.

This clone was counted a few times. The V and J genes are TRBV9 and TRBJ2-3; weak D call: TRBD2 (6 bases). CDR3 length equals 16 residues. The V gene's germline CDR1 is SGDLS and CDR2 YYNGEE. With 4 bases removed from V and 0 bases from J, the gap between germline ends came to 15 bases. CDR3 nucleotide sequence: TGTGCCAGCAGCCGTGGACTAAGCGGGAGCACAGATACGCAGTATTTT. It translates to CASSRGLSGSTDTQYF. The full variable domain, in which reference TRBV9 and TRBJ2-3 provide the parts outside the CDR3, is DSGVTQTPKHLITATGQRVTLRCSPRSGDLSVYWYQQSLDQGLQFLIQYYNGEERAKGNILERFSAQQFPDLHSELNLSSLELGDSALYFCASSRGLSGSTDTQYFGPGTRLTVL.

This clone is a singleton in its sample. The genes are TRBV27 and TRBJ1-1; 9 positions agree with TRBD1. The CDR3 has 15 amino acids. Losses at the gene ends were 5 bases for V and 8 bases for J; bases not matched to a gene: 12. Germline assignment: CDR1 MNHEY and CDR2 SMNVEV (reference sequence). The DNA for the CDR3 is TGTGCCAGCAGTATACAGGGGGCGAGGGGATCCGAAGCTTTCTTT. Translation gives CASSIQGARGSEAFF.

V gene TRBV28 combines with J gene TRBJ2-2; TRBD2 matches at 7 bases. The ends lost 3 bases at V and 5 bases at J; junction bases unmatched: 9. The CDR3 loop spans 16 amino acids. The germline gives CDR1 MDHEN, CDR2 SYDVKM. The CDR3 DNA is TGTGCCAGCAGTTTTTTCCGTCTAGCGGATACCGGGGAGCTGTTTTTT. This sequence encodes CASSFFRLADTGELFF.

The chain uses TRBV5-6 and TRBJ1-1; 7 positions agree with TRBD1. CDR3 length: 15 amino acids. CDR1 is SGHDT, CDR2 YYEEEE, per germline. The trim removed 5 bases at V and 2 bases at J, leaving 9 bases unmatched. The CDR3 DNA reads TGTGCCAGCAGATTAACGGACAGGTTCAACACTGAAGCTTTCTTT. Protein sequence: CASRLTDRFNTEAFF.

The V and J genes are TRBV6-1 and TRBJ2-1; the D is unclear. Trimming took 5 bases from V and 8 from J, leaving 10 bases between them. Germline CDR1 MNHNS, CDR2 SASEGT. The CDR3 runs to 12 residues. CDR3 loop: CASSNYVDEQFF. The CDR3, as DNA: TGTGCCAGCAGTAACTATGTCGATGAGCAGTTCTTC.

This clone was recorded a few times. The rearrangement joins TRBV5-6 to TRBJ2-5; D is perhaps TRBD2 (5 bases). V lost 2 bases and J 3 bases, leaving 11 bases between the germline ends. The CDR3 contains 14 residues. Germline V gives CDR1 SGHDT, CDR2 YYEEEE. The CDR3 reads CASSLLGKKETQYF. As DNA, the CDR3 is TGTGCCAGCAGCTTACTAGGGAAGAAAGAGACCCAGTACTTC.

The V call is TRBV5-1, the J call TRBJ2-7; either TRBD1 or TRBD2 may fit D (5 bases each). Trimming shortened V by 3 bases and J by 1 base, and 14 bases separated the two germline ends. The CDR3 runs to 15 residues. The V gene's germline CDR1 is SGHRS and CDR2 YFSETQ. This CDR3 reads CASSWGPPRSYEQYF. CDR3 DNA sequence: TGCGCCAGCAGCTGGGGACCCCCCCGATCCTACGAGCAGTACTTC.

The chain employs TRBV4-2 and TRBJ2-5; 8 bases are a match to TRBD1. In germline, CDR1 is LGHNA, CDR2 YNFKEQ. V lost 0 bases and J lost 2; bases outside the gene matches: 2. The CDR3 runs to 15 residues. Here the CDR3 DNA reads TGTGCCAGCAGCCAAGATTGGGACAGGCAAGAGACCCAGTACTTC. Its protein is CASSQDWDRQETQYF.

This clone was counted a few times. The chain employs TRBV29-1 and TRBJ1-5; D possibly corresponds to TRBD1 (5 bases). V lost 4 bases and J 4 bases, leaving 8 bases between the germline ends. The CDR3 sequence is 12 residues long. Per germline, CDR1 SQVTM and CDR2 ANQGSEA. For the CDR3, the DNA is TGCAGCGTTGGCAGGGAAAATCAGCCCCAGCATTTT. It translates to CSVGRENQPQHF.

V is TRBV5-1 and J is TRBJ2-3, with 7 bases lining up with TRBD2. Trimming removed 5 bases from V and 0 bases from J; junction bases left unmatched: 3. CDR3 length equals 14 residues. Germline V CDR1 and CDR2: SGHRS, YFSETQ. The DNA for the CDR3 is TGCGCCAGCAGACGGGACTATAGCACAGATACGCAGTATTTT. Its translation: CASRRDYSTDTQYF.

This clone was seen a handful of times. The chain carries TRBV5-1 and TRBJ1-1; TRBD1 is a possible D gene (5 bases). CDR1 and CDR2 from the germline V gene are SGHRS and YFSETQ. The CDR3 has 13 amino acids. Trimming took off 1 base at V and 4 bases at J, with 8 bases between the two ends. CDR3 nucleotide sequence: TGCGCCAGCAGCTTGCTCGGGGGCACTGAAGCTTTCTTT. It encodes CASSLLGGTEAFF. Complete variable domain (other parts from reference TRBV5-1 and TRBJ1-1): KAGVTQTPRYLIKTRGQQVTLSCSPISGHRSVSWYQQTPGQGLQFLFEYFSETQRNKGNFPGRFSGRQFSNSRSEMNVSTLELGDSALYLCASSLLGGTEAFFGQGTRLTVV.

The J gene is TRBJ1-1, the V gene TRBV6-6; the match to TRBD1 covers 9 bases. This CDR3 contains 15 residues. With V trimmed by 6 bases and J by 7 bases, 12 bases remained unmatched. CDR1 and CDR2 from the germline V gene are MNHNY and SVGAGI (reference sequence). As DNA, the CDR3 is TGTGCCAGCAGGGCCCGGGACAGGGAATGGAATGAAGCTTTCTTT. Protein: CASRARDREWNEAFF.

The chain employs TRBV28 and TRBJ2-7; 9 nucleotides agree with TRBD1. The germline gives CDR1 MDHEN, CDR2 SYDVKM. The V gene end was trimmed by 3 bases and the J gene end by 5 bases; junction bases not matched to a gene: 8. The CDR3 consists of 15 residues. In DNA form, the CDR3 reads TGTGCCAGCAGTTTCCAAGGGACAGGGCGGAACGAGCAGTACTTC. It is translated as CASSFQGTGRNEQYF.